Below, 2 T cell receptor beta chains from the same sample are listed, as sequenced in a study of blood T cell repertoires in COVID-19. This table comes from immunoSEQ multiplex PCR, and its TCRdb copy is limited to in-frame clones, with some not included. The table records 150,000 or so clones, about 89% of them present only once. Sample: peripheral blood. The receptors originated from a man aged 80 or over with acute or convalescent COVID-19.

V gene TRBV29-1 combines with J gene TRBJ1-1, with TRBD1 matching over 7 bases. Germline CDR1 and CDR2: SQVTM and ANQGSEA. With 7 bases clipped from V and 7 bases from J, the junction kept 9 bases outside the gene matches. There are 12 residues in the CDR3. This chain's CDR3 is CSASRDSYEAFF. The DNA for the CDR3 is TGCAGCGCGTCCCGGGACAGCTATGAAGCTTTCTTT. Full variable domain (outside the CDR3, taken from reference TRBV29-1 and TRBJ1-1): SAVISQKPSRDICQRGTSLTIQCQVDSQVTMMFWYRQQPGQSLTLIATANQGSEATYESGFVIDKFPISRPNLTFSTLTVSNMSPEDSSIYLCSASRDSYEAFFGQGTRLTVV.

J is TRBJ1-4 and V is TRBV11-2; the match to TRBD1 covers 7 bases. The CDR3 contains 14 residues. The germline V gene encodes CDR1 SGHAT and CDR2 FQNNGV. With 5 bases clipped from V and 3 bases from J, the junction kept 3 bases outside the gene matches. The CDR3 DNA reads TGTGCCAGCAGCCGGGACAGCCCTAATGAAAAACTGTTTTTT. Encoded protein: CASSRDSPNEKLFF.